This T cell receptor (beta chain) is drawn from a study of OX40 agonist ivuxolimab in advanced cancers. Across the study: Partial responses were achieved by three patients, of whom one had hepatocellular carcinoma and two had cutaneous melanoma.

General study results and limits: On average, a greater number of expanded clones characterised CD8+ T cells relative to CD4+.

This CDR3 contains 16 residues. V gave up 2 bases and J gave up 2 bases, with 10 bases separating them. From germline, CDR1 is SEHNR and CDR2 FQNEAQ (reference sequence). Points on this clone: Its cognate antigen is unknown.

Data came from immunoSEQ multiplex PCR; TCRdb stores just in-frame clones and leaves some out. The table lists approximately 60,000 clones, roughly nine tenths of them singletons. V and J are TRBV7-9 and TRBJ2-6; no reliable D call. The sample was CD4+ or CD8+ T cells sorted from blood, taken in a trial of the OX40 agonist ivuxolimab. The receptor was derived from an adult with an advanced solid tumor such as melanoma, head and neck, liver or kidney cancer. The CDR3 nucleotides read TGTGCCAGCAGCTTACTTGGTGACGCTGGGGCCAACGTCCTGACTTTC. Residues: CASSLLGDAGANVLTF.